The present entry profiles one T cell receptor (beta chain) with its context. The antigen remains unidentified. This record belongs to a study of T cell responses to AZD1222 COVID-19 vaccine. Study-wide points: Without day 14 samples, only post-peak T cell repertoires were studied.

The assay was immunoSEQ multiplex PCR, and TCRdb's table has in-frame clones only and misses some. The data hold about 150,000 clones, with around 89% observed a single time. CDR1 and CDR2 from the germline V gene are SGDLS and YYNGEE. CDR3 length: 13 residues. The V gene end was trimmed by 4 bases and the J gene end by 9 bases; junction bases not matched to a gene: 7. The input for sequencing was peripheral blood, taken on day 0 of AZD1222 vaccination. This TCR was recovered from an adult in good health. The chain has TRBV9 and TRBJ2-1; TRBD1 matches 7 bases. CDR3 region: CASSPTTGVEQFF. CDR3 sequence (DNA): TGTGCCAGCAGCCCGACAACAGGGGTTGAGCAGTTCTTC.